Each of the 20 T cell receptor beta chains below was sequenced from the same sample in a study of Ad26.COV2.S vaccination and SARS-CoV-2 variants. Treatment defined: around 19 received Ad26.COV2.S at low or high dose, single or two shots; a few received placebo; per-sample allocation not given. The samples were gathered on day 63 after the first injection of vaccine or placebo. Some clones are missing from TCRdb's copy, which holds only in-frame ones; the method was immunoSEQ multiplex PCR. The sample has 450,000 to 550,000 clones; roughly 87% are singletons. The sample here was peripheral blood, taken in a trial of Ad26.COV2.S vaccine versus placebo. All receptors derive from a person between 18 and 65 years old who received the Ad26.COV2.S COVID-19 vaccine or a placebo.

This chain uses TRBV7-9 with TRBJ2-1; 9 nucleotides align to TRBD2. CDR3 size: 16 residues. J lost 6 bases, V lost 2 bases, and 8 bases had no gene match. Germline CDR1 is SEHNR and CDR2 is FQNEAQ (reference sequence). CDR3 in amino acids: CASSLPGVAGVNEQFF. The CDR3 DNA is TGTGCCAGCAGCTTACCTGGGGTAGCGGGAGTCAATGAGCAGTTCTTC.

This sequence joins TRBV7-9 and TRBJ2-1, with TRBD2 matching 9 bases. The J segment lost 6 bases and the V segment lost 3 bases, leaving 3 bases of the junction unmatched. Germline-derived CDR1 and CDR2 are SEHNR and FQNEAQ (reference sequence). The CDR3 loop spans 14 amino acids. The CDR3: CASSLGLAVNEQFF. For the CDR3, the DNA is TGTGCCAGCAGCTTGGGACTAGCAGTCAATGAGCAGTTCTTC. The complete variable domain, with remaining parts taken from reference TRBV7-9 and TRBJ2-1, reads DTGVSQNPRHKITKRGQNVTFRCDPISEHNRLYWYRQTLGQGPEFLTYFQNEAQLEKSRLLSDRFSAERPKGSFSTLEIQRTEQGDSAMYLCASSLGLAVNEQFFGPGTRLTVL.

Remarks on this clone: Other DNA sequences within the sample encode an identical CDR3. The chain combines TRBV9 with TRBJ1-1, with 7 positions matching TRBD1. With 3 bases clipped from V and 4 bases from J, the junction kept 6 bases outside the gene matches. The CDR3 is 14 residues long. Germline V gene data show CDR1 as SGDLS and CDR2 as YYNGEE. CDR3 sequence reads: CASSGQGAGTEAFF. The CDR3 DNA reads TGTGCCAGCAGCGGACAGGGTGCCGGCACTGAAGCTTTCTTT.

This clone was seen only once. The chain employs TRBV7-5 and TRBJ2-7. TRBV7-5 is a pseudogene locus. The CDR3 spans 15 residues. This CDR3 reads CARSLEGDGTYEQYF. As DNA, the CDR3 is TGTGCCAGAAGCTTAGAAGGGGACGGAACCTACGAGCAGTACTTC.

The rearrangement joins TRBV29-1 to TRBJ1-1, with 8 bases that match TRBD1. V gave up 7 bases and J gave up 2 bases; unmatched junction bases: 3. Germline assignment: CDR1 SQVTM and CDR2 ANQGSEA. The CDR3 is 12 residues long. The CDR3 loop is CSAGQGNTEAFF. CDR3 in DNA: TGCAGCGCCGGACAGGGTAACACTGAAGCTTTCTTT.

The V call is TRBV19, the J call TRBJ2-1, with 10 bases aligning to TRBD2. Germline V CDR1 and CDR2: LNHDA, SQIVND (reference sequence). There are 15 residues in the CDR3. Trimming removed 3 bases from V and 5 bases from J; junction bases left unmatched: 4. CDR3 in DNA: TGTGCCAGTAGTATCGGACTAGCGGCCCACAATGAGCAGTTCTTC. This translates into CASSIGLAAHNEQFF.

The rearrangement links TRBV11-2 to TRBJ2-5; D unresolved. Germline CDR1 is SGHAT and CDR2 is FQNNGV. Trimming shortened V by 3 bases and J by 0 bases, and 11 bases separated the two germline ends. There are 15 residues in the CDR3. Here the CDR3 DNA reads TGTGCCAGCAGCTTGAATTGGTTCGACCAAGAGACCCAGTACTTC. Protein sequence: CASSLNWFDQETQYF. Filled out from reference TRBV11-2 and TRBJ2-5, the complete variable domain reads EAGVAQSPRYKIIEKRQSVAFWCNPISGHATLYWYQQILGQGPKLLIQFQNNGVVDDSQLPKDRFSAERLKGVDSTLKIQPAKLEDSAVYLCASSLNWFDQETQYFGPGTRLLVL.

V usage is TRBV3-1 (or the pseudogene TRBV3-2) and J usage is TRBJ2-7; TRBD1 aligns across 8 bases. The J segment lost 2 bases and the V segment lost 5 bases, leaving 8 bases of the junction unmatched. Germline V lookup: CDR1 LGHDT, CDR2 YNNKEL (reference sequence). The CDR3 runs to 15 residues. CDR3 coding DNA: TGTGCCAGCAGCTCCCACAGGGGGATCCCCTACGAGCAGTACTTC. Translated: CASSSHRGIPYEQYF.

CDR3 protein: CASSARPEGGYTF. The DNA of the CDR3 is TGTGCCAGCAGCGCTAGACCCGAGGGGGGCTACACCTTC. The chain joins TRBV9 to TRBJ1-2; TRBD1 is a possible D gene (5 bases). V was pared by 3 bases and J by 8 bases, with 14 bases between. Germline assignment: CDR1 SGDLS and CDR2 YYNGEE. The CDR3 loop spans 13 amino acids.

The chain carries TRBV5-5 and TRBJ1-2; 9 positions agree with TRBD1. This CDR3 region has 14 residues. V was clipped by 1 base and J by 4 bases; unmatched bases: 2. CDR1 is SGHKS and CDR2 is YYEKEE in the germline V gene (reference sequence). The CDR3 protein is CASSLLGQGYGYTF. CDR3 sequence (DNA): TGTGCCAGCAGCTTGTTGGGACAGGGCTATGGCTACACCTTC.

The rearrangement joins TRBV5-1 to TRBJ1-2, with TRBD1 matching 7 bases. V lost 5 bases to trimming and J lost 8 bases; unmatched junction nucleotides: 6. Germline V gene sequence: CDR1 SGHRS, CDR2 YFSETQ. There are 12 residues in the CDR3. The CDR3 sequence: CASSDRVWGYTF. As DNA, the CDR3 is TGCGCCAGCAGTGACAGGGTATGGGGCTACACCTTC.

The CDR3 DNA follows: TGTGCCAGCAGCTTCAACCTGGCGGGGCGGGATGGCTACACCTTC. It is translated as CASSFNLAGRDGYTF. The chain joins TRBV7-9 to TRBJ1-2; a possible D gene is TRBD1 (5 bases). This CDR3 region has 15 residues. Germline V gene data show CDR1 as SEHNR and CDR2 as FQNEAQ (reference sequence). V was pared by 3 bases and J by 6 bases, with 17 bases between.

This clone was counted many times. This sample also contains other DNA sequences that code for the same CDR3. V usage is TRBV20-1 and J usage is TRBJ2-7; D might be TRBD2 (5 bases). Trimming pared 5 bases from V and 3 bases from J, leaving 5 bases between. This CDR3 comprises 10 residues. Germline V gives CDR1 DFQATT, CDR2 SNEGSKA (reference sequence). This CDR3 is CSARGYEQYF. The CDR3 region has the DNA TGCAGTGCTCGGGGCTACGAGCAGTACTTC.

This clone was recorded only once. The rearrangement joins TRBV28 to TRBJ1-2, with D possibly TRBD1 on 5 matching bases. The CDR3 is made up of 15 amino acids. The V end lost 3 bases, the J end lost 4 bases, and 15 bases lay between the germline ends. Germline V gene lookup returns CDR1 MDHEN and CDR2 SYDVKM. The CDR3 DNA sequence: TGTGCCAGCAGTTTGGGGGGGGACTACTTCTATGGCTACACCTTC. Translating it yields CASSLGGDYFYGYTF.

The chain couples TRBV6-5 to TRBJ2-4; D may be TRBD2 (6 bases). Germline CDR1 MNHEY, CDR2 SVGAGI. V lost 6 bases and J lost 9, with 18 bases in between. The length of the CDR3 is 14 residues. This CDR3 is CASRPRGTDGIQYF. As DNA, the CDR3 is TGTGCCAGCAGACCCCGGGGGACCGATGGCATTCAGTACTTC.

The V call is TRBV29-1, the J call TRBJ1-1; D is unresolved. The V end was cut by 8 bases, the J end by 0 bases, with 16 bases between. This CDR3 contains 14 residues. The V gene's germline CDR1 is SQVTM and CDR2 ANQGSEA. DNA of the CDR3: TGCAGCACCGAAGACGGGAATATGAACACTGAAGCTTTCTTT. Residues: CSTEDGNMNTEAFF. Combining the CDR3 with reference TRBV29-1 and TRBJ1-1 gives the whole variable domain SAVISQKPSRDICQRGTSLTIQCQVDSQVTMMFWYRQQPGQSLTLIATANQGSEATYESGFVIDKFPISRPNLTFSTLTVSNMSPEDSSIYLCSTEDGNMNTEAFFGQGTRLTVV.

The CDR3 reads CASSSWMGGTNEKLFF. The CDR3 nucleotides are TGTGCCAGCAGTTCATGGATGGGTGGAACTAATGAAAAACTGTTTTTT. The rearrangement links TRBV5-4 to TRBJ1-4; unclear D gene. CDR3 length: 16 residues. V lost 5 bases, J lost 1 base, and 15 bases lay in between. CDR1 and CDR2 from the germline V gene are SGHNT and YYREEE (reference sequence). Full variable domain (outside the CDR3, taken from reference TRBV5-4 and TRBJ1-4): ETGVTQSPTHLIKTRGQQVTLRCSSQSGHNTVSWYQQALGQGPQFIFQYYREEENGRGNFPPRFSGLQFPNYSSELNVNALELDDSALYLCASSSWMGGTNEKLFFGSGTQLSVL.

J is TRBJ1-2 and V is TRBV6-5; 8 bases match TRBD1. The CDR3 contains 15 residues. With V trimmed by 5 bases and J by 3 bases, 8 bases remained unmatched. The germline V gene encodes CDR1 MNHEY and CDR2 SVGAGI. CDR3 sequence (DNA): TGTGCCAGCAGTCCCCGACAGGGGATCGACTATGGCTACACCTTC. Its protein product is CASSPRQGIDYGYTF.

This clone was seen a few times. Here the CDR3 DNA reads TGTGCCAGCAGCTCGGGGCTAGCCAAAAACATTCAGTACTTC. Translation: CASSSGLAKNIQYF. The genes are TRBV5-8 and TRBJ2-4, with D perhaps TRBD1 or TRBD2 (5 bases each). The CDR3 runs to 14 residues. Germline V gives CDR1 SGHTS, CDR2 YDEGEE. V dropped 3 bases and J dropped 0 bases, with 7 bases sitting between them.

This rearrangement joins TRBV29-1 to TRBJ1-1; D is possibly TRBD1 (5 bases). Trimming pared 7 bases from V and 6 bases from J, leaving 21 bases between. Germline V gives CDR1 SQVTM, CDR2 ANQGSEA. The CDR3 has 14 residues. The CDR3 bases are TGCAGCGGCAAGACCGACAGAGTCAAGGCTGAAGCTTTCTTT. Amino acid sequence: CSGKTDRVKAEAFF.